This note documents a single T cell receptor beta chain sequence. Antigen unknown. The repertoire was sequenced with immunoSEQ multiplex PCR; TCRdb's copy has only in-frame clones and lacks some. The data contain some 51,000 clones, roughly 88% of them singletons. This sample stems from a study of T cells in localized non-small cell lung cancer. The V gene lost 5 bases and the J gene lost 2 bases, with 9 bases spanning the gap. Germline CDR1 and CDR2: LNHDA and SQIVND (reference sequence). This CDR3 is 14 amino acids long. Findings of the study overall: Owing to sequencing of a solitary tumor region, heterogeneity cannot be discounted.

This chain uses TRBV19 with TRBJ2-2; D ambiguous. Sample: peripheral blood, taken before any cancer treatment. This receptor was identified in a woman aged 40-70 years with stage I lung adenocarcinoma. CDR3 amino acids: CASSGAINTGELFF. CDR3 nucleotides: TGTGCCAGTAGTGGCGCTATAAACACCGGGGAGCTGTTTTTT.